This passage covers 10 T cell receptor beta chains from one sample sequenced in a study of T cells in women clearing cervical HPV infection. Only in-frame clones appear in the TCRdb table, and some are missing; sequencing was by immunoSEQ multiplex PCR. The data include tens of thousands of clones; the top ten clones carry 5% to 7%. Material for sequencing was blood buffy coat. Receptors originate from a woman aged 18-70 years with a cervical HPV16 infection that either progressed to CIN3+ or cleared (not recorded which).

In regard to this clone: The germline gene is not matched at one end of the junction; a read error may be the cause. The DNA ends 3 residues before the CDR3 does, and the rest of the CDR3 is filled in from the germline J gene. V usage is TRBV7-7 and J usage is TRBJ2-5; 9 bases fit TRBD1. CDR1 and CDR2 from the germline V gene are SSHAT and FNYEAQ (reference sequence). The CDR3 sequence is 14 residues long. Partial CDR3 DNA: TGTGCTAGCAGCCGGGACAGGGTTCGAGAGACC. Its protein product is CASSRDRVRET. The full-length CDR3 reads as CASSRDRVRETQYF. The whole variable domain, filled in from reference TRBV7-7 and TRBJ2-5, reads GAGVSQSPRYKVTKRGQDVTLRCDPISSHATLYWYQQALGQGPEFLTYFNYEAQPDKSGLPSDRFSAERPEGSISTLTIQRTEQRDSAMYRCASSRDRVRETQYFGPGTRLLVL.

On this clone itself: Read sequence stops 3 residues before the CDR3 end, and the germline J gene provides the missing end. The genes are TRBV7-6 and TRBJ2-2; tentatively, D is TRBD1 (7 bases). CDR1 is SGHVS, CDR2 FNYEAQ, per germline. Trimming shortened V by 0 bases and J by 6 bases, and 17 bases separated the two germline ends. This CDR3 is built from 17 residues. Partial CDR3 DNA: TGTGCCAGCAGCTTAGCTCGCGGGACAGTTATGTCCGGGGAG. Its protein product is CASSLARGTVMSGE. The whole CDR3 region reads CASSLARGTVMSGELFF.

About this clone itself: The CDR3 goes on 3 residues after the read ends, and that part is filled in from the germline J gene. Other DNA sequences in this sample translate to the same CDR3. The V gene is TRBV18, the J gene TRBJ2-1, with a weak D call TRBD2 (6 bases). Deletions cut 6 bases from V and 2 bases from J, with 17 bases between. The CDR3 runs 16 residues. Germline values: CDR1 KGHSH, CDR2 LQKENI. The CDR3 spells CASSPPNGLTYNEQFF. CDR3 bases read: TGTGCCAGCTCCCCCCCGAACGGACTAACCTACAATGAG.

Turning to this clone: The read terminates 3 residues before the CDR3 end, so the remaining end is supplied by the germline J gene. V is TRBV20-1 and J is TRBJ2-1, with 9 bases matching TRBD2. This CDR3 is 17 amino acids long. Germline-derived CDR1 and CDR2 are DFQATT and SNEGSKA (reference sequence). V lost 4 bases to trimming and J lost 2 bases; unmatched junction nucleotides: 12. The CDR3 here is CSATPTSGPFPYNEQFF. Incomplete CDR3 DNA: TGCAGTGCTACCCCGACTAGCGGCCCTTTCCCCTACAATGAG.

A word on this clone: Read coverage stops 3 residues before the CDR3 terminus; the germline J gene supplies the remainder. The chain links TRBV6-2 or TRBV6-3 to TRBJ2-7; D ambiguous. This CDR3 has 14 residues. The germline V gene encodes CDR1 MNHEY and CDR2 SVGEGT. V lost 4 bases to trimming and J lost 0 bases, with 10 bases between them. This CDR3 is CASSSQFRSYEQYF. The sequenced CDR3 bases are TGTGCCAGCAGTTCACAGTTCCGCTCCTACGAG.

As to this clone: With the read ending 3 residues before the CDR3 end, the germline J gene is used to fill in that end. V is TRBV27 and J is TRBJ2-7; D is perhaps TRBD2 (5 bases). There are 14 residues in the CDR3. Germline V gene data show CDR1 as MNHEY and CDR2 as SMNVEV (reference sequence). Trimming took off 2 bases at V and 1 base at J, with 9 bases between the two ends. CDR3 DNA (partial): TGTGCCAGCAGTTTACAGCGGAGTTCCTACGAG. This codes for CASSLQRSSYE. The CDR3 as a whole reads CASSLQRSSYEQYF.

On this clone itself: From the germline J gene comes the end of the CDR3, since the read stops 3 residues before it. This chain connects TRBV20-1 to TRBJ2-3; 10 bases are shared with TRBD2. Germline lookup yields CDR1 DFQATT and CDR2 SNEGSKA (reference sequence). The CDR3 contains 16 residues. The CDR3 protein is CSARDWSSGSQETQYF. CDR3 DNA (partial): TGCAGTGCTAGAGACTGGTCTAGCGGGAGCCAAGAGACG.

Notes on this clone: The CDR3 end is not reached by the read, which stops 3 residues before it; the germline J gene fills it in. V and J are TRBV12-3 or TRBV12-4 and TRBJ2-1, with TRBD2 matching over 10 bases. Losses at the gene ends were 4 bases for V and 8 bases for J; bases not matched to a gene: 11. This CDR3 is 16 amino acids long. The part of the CDR3 DNA that was read is TGTGCCAGCAGTTATGAGGGACTAGCGTTTGAGGATGAG. This sequence encodes CASSYEGLAFEDE. The full-length CDR3 reads as CASSYEGLAFEDEQFF.

A word on this clone: The read ends 3 residues before the CDR3 terminus; that terminus is restored from the germline J gene. This chain connects TRBV19 to TRBJ1-2, with TRBD1 identical over 7 bases. The CDR3 sequence is 13 residues long. Germline loops: CDR1 LNHDA, CDR2 SQIVND (reference sequence). CDR3 sequence: CASSILTGRGYTF. CDR3 DNA, as far as it was read: TGTGCCAGTAGTATCCTGACAGGGCGAGGC.

Regarding this clone: The read comes to an end 3 residues before the CDR3 does, leaving the germline J gene to fill in the end. The V call is TRBV11-2, the J call TRBJ1-1, with D perhaps TRBD1 (5 bases). Looked up from germline, CDR1 is SGHAT and CDR2 is FQNNGV. Trimming left V 0 bases short and J 4 bases short, with 9 bases between. The CDR3 runs 14 residues. The CDR3 sequence: CASSLEQGTTEAFF. CDR3 DNA, as far as it was read: TGTGCCAGCAGCTTAGAGCAGGGTACCACTGAA.